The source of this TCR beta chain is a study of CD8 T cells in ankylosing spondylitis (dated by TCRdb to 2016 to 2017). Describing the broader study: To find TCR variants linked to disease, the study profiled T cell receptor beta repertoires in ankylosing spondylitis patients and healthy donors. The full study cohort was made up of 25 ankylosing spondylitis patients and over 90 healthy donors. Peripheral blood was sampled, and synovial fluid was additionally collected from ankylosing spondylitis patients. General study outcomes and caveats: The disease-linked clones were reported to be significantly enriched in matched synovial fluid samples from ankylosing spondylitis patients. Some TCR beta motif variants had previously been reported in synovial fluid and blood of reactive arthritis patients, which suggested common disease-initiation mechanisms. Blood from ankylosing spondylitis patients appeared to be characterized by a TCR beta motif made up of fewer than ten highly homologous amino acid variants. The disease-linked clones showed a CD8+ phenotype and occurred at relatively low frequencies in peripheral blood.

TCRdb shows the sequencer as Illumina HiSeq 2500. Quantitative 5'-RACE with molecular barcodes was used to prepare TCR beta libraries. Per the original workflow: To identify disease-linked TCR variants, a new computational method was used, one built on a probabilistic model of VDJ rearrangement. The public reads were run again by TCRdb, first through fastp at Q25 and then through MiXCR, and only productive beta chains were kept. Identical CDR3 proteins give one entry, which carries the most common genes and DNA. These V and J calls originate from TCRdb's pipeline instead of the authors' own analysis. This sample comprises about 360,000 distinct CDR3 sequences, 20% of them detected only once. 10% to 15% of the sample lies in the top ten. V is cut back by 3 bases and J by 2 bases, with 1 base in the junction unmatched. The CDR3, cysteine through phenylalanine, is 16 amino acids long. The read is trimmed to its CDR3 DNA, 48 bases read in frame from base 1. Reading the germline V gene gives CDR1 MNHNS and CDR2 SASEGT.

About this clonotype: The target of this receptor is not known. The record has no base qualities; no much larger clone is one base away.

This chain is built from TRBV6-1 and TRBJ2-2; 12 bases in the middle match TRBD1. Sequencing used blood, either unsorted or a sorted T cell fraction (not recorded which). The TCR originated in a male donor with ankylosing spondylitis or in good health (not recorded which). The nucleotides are TGTGCCAGCAGTGACGGGACAGGGGGCAACACCGGGGAGCTGTTTTTT. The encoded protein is CASSDGTGGNTGELFF.